These T cell receptor beta chains were read from a single sample in a study of T cell responses to AZD1222 COVID-19 vaccine. Clones were sequenced by immunoSEQ multiplex PCR, and TCRdb holds only the in-frame ones, with some missing. This sample has under 100,000 clones, with just over 85% found just once. The sample was peripheral blood, taken on day 0 of AZD1222 vaccination. The receptor source for this set is an adult in good health. Both conserved end residues are part of each CDR3. The D gene is left open where the match is weak. Expanded clones get a size class; other rows say once, few or many, or leave the size out.

d_gene	v_gene	j_gene	abundance	CDR3aa	CDR3nt
NA	TRBV4-3	TRBJ2-7	NA	CARTGLSYEQYF	TGCGCCAGAACAGGCCTCTCCTACGAGCAGTACTTC
NA	TRBV4-3	TRBJ1-2	NA	CASSLSEGPYGYTF	TGCGCCAGCAGCCTTTCAGAGGGCCCCTATGGCTACACCTTC
NA	TRBV7-9	TRBJ1-2	NA	CASSLNVGNYGYTF	TGTGCCAGCAGCCTTAACGTAGGAAACTATGGCTACACCTTC
TRBD2	TRBV7-3	TRBJ2-3	NA	CASSSGLAGTDTQYF	TGTGCCAGCAGCTCCGGACTAGCGGGCACAGATACGCAGTATTTT
NA	TRBV4-1	TRBJ1-5	once	CASSPPGPPNQPQHF	TGCGCCAGCAGCCCTCCGGGACCCCCCAATCAGCCCCAGCATTTT
TRBD1	TRBV7-2	TRBJ1-6	NA	CASSVSGTGRPPLHF	TGTGCCAGCAGCGTATCCGGGACAGGGCGCCCACCCCTCCACTTT
TRBD2	TRBV10-1	TRBJ2-7	NA	CASTGGLAGFYEQYF	TGCGCCAGCACTGGGGGCCTAGCGGGATTCTACGAGCAGTACTTC
NA	TRBV7-2	TRBJ2-1	NA	CASSLAVGLYNEQFF	TGTGCCAGCAGCTTAGCGGTCGGATTGTACAATGAGCAGTTCTTC
TRBD2	TRBV7-9	TRBJ2-3	NA	CASSFPPGGLADTQYF	TGTGCCAGCAGCTTCCCCCCGGGAGGGCTGGCAGATACGCAGTATTTT
NA	TRBV6-5	TRBJ1-3	NA	CASSYRASNGNTIYF	TGTGCCAGCAGTTACCGGGCGAGTAATGGAAACACCATATATTTT
NA	TRBV18	TRBJ2-3	NA	CASSPAAAYTDTQYF	TGTGCCAGCTCACCTGCGGCAGCGTACACAGATACGCAGTATTTT
NA	TRBV29-1	TRBJ2-1	NA	CSVETYNEQFF	TGCAGCGTCGAAACTTACAATGAGCAGTTCTTC
NA	TRBV5-4	TRBJ2-7	few	CASGIGSGIYYEQYF	TGTGCCAGCGGAATTGGGAGTGGGATCTACTACGAGCAGTACTTC
NA	TRBV4-3	TRBJ1-2	NA	CASSQLTGDFFFGYTF	TGCGCCAGCAGCCAATTGACAGGCGACTTCTTCTTCGGCTACACCTTC
NA	TRBV7-6	TRBJ2-7	NA	CASSLGQGGEQYF	TGTGCCAGCAGCTTAGGTCAGGGGGGTGAACAGTACTTC
TRBD2	TRBV28	TRBJ2-1	NA	CASSFPLTSGRSYNEQFF	TGTGCCAGCAGTTTCCCACTGACTAGCGGGAGGTCTTACAATGAGCAGTTCTTC
NA	TRBV6-6	TRBJ2-7	NA	CASSYSGYSAYEQYF	TGTGCCAGCAGTTACTCAGGATATTCCGCCTACGAGCAGTACTTC
TRBD1	TRBV5-6	TRBJ2-7	NA	CASSIQTGELLYEQYF	TGTGCCAGCAGCATCCAGACAGGGGAATTACTCTACGAGCAGTACTTC
NA	TRBV10-1	TRBJ1-2	NA	CAPGLPNRPTGYTF	TGCGCCCCCGGTTTGCCCAACCGGCCGACCGGCTACACCTTC
TRBD1	TRBV28	TRBJ2-3	once	CASSFIDRDLDTQYF	TGTGCCAGCAGTTTTATAGACAGGGATTTAGATACGCAGTATTTT
NA	TRBV28	TRBJ1-2	NA	CATTLGPDYGYTF	TGTGCCACCACCCTGGGACCAGACTATGGCTACACCTTC
TRBD1	TRBV15	TRBJ1-6	NA	CATSRGDRFYNSPLHF	TGTGCCACCAGCAGAGGGGACAGGTTCTATAATTCACCCCTCCACTTT
NA	TRBV11-3	TRBJ1-1	NA	CASSLGRANTEAFF	TGTGCCAGCAGCTTAGGTCGGGCGAACACTGAAGCTTTCTTT
TRBD2	TRBV20-1	TRBJ2-1	NA	CSASGSGNYNEQFF	TGCAGTGCTAGTGGTAGCGGGAATTACAATGAGCAGTTCTTC
NA	TRBV28	TRBJ2-7	NA	CASSLGNGSPYEQYF	TGTGCCAGCAGTTTAGGGAACGGATCACCCTACGAGCAGTACTTC
NA	TRBV19	TRBJ1-2	NA	CASSIEPRRGYGYTF	TGTGCCAGTAGTATAGAACCAAGACGTGGATATGGCTACACCTTC
TRBD1	TRBV6-5	TRBJ1-2	NA	CATQLNRGRRWGYTF	TGTGCCACCCAGTTGAACAGGGGACGACGATGGGGCTACACCTTC
TRBD2	TRBV11-3	TRBJ2-1	once	CASSTAGGSSYNEQFF	TGTGCCAGCAGTACAGCGGGAGGAAGCTCCTACAATGAGCAGTTCTTC
NA	TRBV5-1	TRBJ2-3	NA	CASSLAGLHDAQYF	TGCGCCAGCAGCTTGGCAGGGCTCCATGATGCGCAGTATTTT
NA	TRBV18	TRBJ2-1	NA	CASSPPSQSVNEQFF	TGTGCCAGCTCACCACCAAGCCAGTCGGTCAATGAGCAGTTCTTC